This is a list of T cell receptor beta chains from one sample in a study of siplizumab effects on memory and regulatory T cells. Sequencing was performed with immunoSEQ multiplex PCR; in TCRdb, only in-frame clones are kept and a portion is missing. The sample holds 90,000 to 120,000 clones, about 91% seen once. The specimen was Tregs sorted from blood. The receptors originated from a human donor in good health. Each CDR3 is given with its conserved first and last residue. A D gene is named only where the DNA matches it firmly. Not all rows give a size; the values are once, few, many and, for expanded clones, a class.

d_call | j_call | clone_size | v_call | cdr3_nt | cdr3_aa
. | TRBJ2-1 | . | TRBV2 | TGTGCCAGCACATACAGGGAATACTTTTTTCGGCAGTTCTTC | CASTYREYFFRQFF
. | TRBJ2-7 | . | TRBV5-1 | TGCGCCAGCAGCGGCCCTGATCGCCTCGAGCAGTACTTC | CASSGPDRLEQYF
TRBD1 | TRBJ1-2 | once | TRBV30 | TGTGCCTGGGCCGGGACAGGGGGCGCCTATGGCTACACCTTC | CAWAGTGGAYGYTF
TRBD1 | TRBJ1-5 | . | TRBV19 | TGTGCCAGTAGGGGACAGCAGGGCAACAATCAGCCCCAGCATTTT | CASRGQQGNNQPQHF
TRBD1 | TRBJ2-6 | few | TRBV7-6 | TGTGCCAGCAGCGCCCGGGGAGGGACAGGGGGCTCTGGGGCCAACGTCCTGACTTTC | CASSARGGTGGSGANVLTF
. | TRBJ2-3 | . | TRBV11-3 | TGTGCCAGCAGCTTTGGTGCGGTAGATACGCAGTATTTT | CASSFGAVDTQYF
. | TRBJ1-3 | . | TRBV5-1 | TGCGCCAGCAGCTTGGCCGGGGGCTCTGGAAACACCATATATTTT | CASSLAGGSGNTIYF
. | TRBJ2-2 | . | TRBV10-1 | TGCGCCAGCAGTGAGTCAGGGAACACCGGGGAGCTGTTTTTT | CASSESGNTGELFF
TRBD1 | TRBJ2-3 | . | TRBV19 | TGTGCCAGTAGTATCCCGGACAGGGCGACTGGAGTTACGCAGTATTTT | CASSIPDRATGVTQYF
. | TRBJ2-3 | . | TRBV7-2 | TGTGCCAGCAGCCTACCACTTGGCCCAGATACGCAGTATTTT | CASSLPLGPDTQYF
. | TRBJ1-1 | . | TRBV18 | TGTGCCAGCTCACCAGGGAGAGTCATGAACACTGAAGCTTTCTTT | CASSPGRVMNTEAFF
. | TRBJ1-2 | . | TRBV29-1 | TGCAGCTGTTCTCCCGGGACATCCTATCGCTACACCTTC | CSCSPGTSYRYTF
. | TRBJ2-7 | . | TRBV7-8 | TGTGCCAGCAGCTTAGTTTTGGAGTGGGGCGAGCAGTACTTC | CASSLVLEWGEQYF
TRBD2 | TRBJ2-1 | . | TRBV5-1 | TGCGCCAGCAGCTGGGGACTAGCGGGAGAGAATGAGCAGTTCTTC | CASSWGLAGENEQFF
TRBD2 | TRBJ2-3 | . | TRBV4-1 | TGCGCCAGCAGCCAACCTCCAGCGGGAGCTCCGGGAGATACGCAGTATTTT | CASSQPPAGAPGDTQYF
. | TRBJ1-2 | . | TRBV6-1 | TGTGCCAGCAGTGAAACGGGGGCTTATGGCTACACCTTC | CASSETGAYGYTF
. | TRBJ1-4 | . | TRBV2 | TGTGCCAGCAGTCCCCGGCAAGCCTTTAATGAAAAACTGTTTTTT | CASSPRQAFNEKLFF
TRBD1 | TRBJ1-5 | . | TRBV7-8 | TGTGCCAGCAGCTTTTGGCCACAGGGGGCGAAACAGCCCCAGCATTTT | CASSFWPQGAKQPQHF
TRBD2 | TRBJ2-5 | . | TRBV5-4 | TGTGCCAGCAGCCCCCGGACTAGCTTGGAGACCCAGTACTTC | CASSPRTSLETQYF
TRBD2 | TRBJ2-2 | . | TRBV11-2 | TGTGCCAGCAGCGCCAGACTAGCGGGGTCGAGCACCGGGGAGCTGTTTTTT | CASSARLAGSSTGELFF
TRBD1 | TRBJ2-5 | . | TRBV5-6 | TGTGCCAGCAGCACGGGACAGATGCAAGAGACCCAGTACTTC | CASSTGQMQETQYF
TRBD1 | TRBJ1-1 | . | TRBV6-1 | TGTGCCAGCAGTGGACAGGGGAGTGAAGCTTTCTTT | CASSGQGSEAFF
TRBD2 | TRBJ2-5 | . | TRBV10-3 | TGTGCCATCAGGGGACTAGCGGGAGAGACCCAGTACTTC | CAIRGLAGETQYF
. | TRBJ1-5 | . | TRBV2 | TGTGCCAGCAGTAAAAAGCGCGATCAGCCCCAGCATTTT | CASSKKRDQPQHF
. | TRBJ1-1 | . | TRBV6-5 | TGTGCCAGCAGCCCACGAATGAACACTGAAGCTTTCTTT | CASSPRMNTEAFF
. | TRBJ1-2 | . | TRBV19 | TGTGCCAGTAGTATAGCAGGGGCCGCTAACTATGGCTACACCTTC | CASSIAGAANYGYTF
. | TRBJ1-2 | . | TRBV29-1 | TGCAGCGTCGATGATGGCTACACCTTC | CSVDDGYTF
TRBD1 | TRBJ2-7 | . | TRBV5-8 | TGTGCCAGCTCGAGGACAGGGGGCAAAGTGCAGTACTTC | CASSRTGGKVQYF
. | TRBJ2-3 | . | TRBV7-2 | TGTGCCAGCAGCTTAGCGTCCAGACTGGGGGGTACGCAGTATTTT | CASSLASRLGGTQYF
. | TRBJ2-5 | . | TRBV10-3 | TGTGCCATCAGTGAGCCCACTCGGAGTCCCGAGAGGGAGACCCAGTACTTC | CAISEPTRSPERETQYF
. | TRBJ2-5 | . | TRBV7-8 | TGTGCCAGCAGCCCCCTAAGCGGGCGGGAGACCCAGTACTTC | CASSPLSGRETQYF
. | TRBJ1-2 | . | TRBV6-6 | TGTGCCAGCAGTGCAGATAACTATGGCTACACCTTC | CASSADNYGYTF
. | TRBJ1-1 | . | TRBV5-6 | TGTGCCAGCAGCTCCCTACCGGGGCCGGGGGGGACTGAAGCTTTCTTT | CASSSLPGPGGTEAFF
. | TRBJ1-5 | . | TRBV27 | TGTGCCAGCAGTTTCGGGGATAGCAATCAGCCCCAGCATTTT | CASSFGDSNQPQHF
TRBD1 | TRBJ1-3 | . | TRBV6-1 | TGTGCCAGCAGTGCAGGGACAGCGGGCGGTGGAAACACCATATATTTT | CASSAGTAGGGNTIYF
TRBD2 | TRBJ2-1 | . | TRBV11-1 | TGTGCCAGCAGCCATATAGCGGGAGCAATAGACAAGCAGTTCTTC | CASSHIAGAIDKQFF
. | TRBJ2-6 | . | TRBV12-2 | TGTGCAAGTCGCCCGGGAGAGGCCTCTGGGGCCAACGTCCTGACTTTC | CASRPGEASGANVLTF
. | TRBJ2-7 | . | TRBV7-6 | TGTGCCAGCAGCTTAGAAGGCAACGAGCAGTACTTC | CASSLEGNEQYF
TRBD1 | TRBJ1-2 | . | TRBV19 | TGTGCCAGTCTGAGGGACAGCTACTATGGCTACACCTTC | CASLRDSYYGYTF
. | TRBJ2-3 | . | TRBV6-6 | TGTGCCAGCAGTCAGAGCTCAACCGTAGATACGCAGTATTTT | CASSQSSTVDTQYF
TRBD1 | TRBJ2-1 | . | TRBV5-1 | TGCGCCAGCAGCCCATGGACAGGGGGAAATGAGCAGTTCTTC | CASSPWTGGNEQFF
. | TRBJ2-1 | . | TRBV5-6 | TGTGCCAGCAGCTTGAGGGGCTTGGGTATGAAAGAGCAGTTCTTC | CASSLRGLGMKEQFF
. | TRBJ1-2 | . | TRBV28 | TGTGCCAGCAGCCCCGGGGGGAGGAGCTATGGCTACACCTTC | CASSPGGRSYGYTF
. | TRBJ2-5 | . | TRBV6-1 | TGTGCCAGCAGGAACGGACCCAGAGTGGAGACCCAGTACTTC | CASRNGPRVETQYF
TRBD1 | TRBJ1-5 | . | TRBV18 | TGTGCCAGCTCTCAACAGGGGCAAGGCAATCAGCCCCAGCATTTT | CASSQQGQGNQPQHF